The 5 T cell receptor beta chains listed next were all sequenced from one sample in a study of blood T cell repertoires in COVID-19. Clones were sequenced by immunoSEQ multiplex PCR, and TCRdb holds only the in-frame ones, with some missing. This sample has 75,000 to 90,000 clones; about nine tenths occur once, and the top ten carry 4.5% to 5%. Sequences were obtained from peripheral blood. These receptors were taken from a man in his fifties or sixties with active or convalescent COVID-19.

The chain carries TRBV5-4 and TRBJ2-5; 11 bases map to TRBD2. Germline values: CDR1 SGHNT, CDR2 YYREEE (reference sequence). This CDR3 is built from 16 residues. V lost 4 bases and J lost 2; bases outside the gene matches: 7. As DNA, the CDR3 is TGTGCCAGCAGCGACTGGAGACTAGCGGGGCAAGAGACCCAGTACTTC. Its protein is CASSDWRLAGQETQYF.

The chain joins TRBV12-3 or TRBV12-4 to TRBJ1-1, with a tentative D call TRBD1 (5 bases). With 4 bases removed from V and 3 bases from J, the gap between germline ends came to 9 bases. The CDR3 totals 13 residues. CDR3 in DNA: TGTGCCAGCAGTTGGGGGGAGGACACTGAAGCTTTCTTT. This codes for CASSWGEDTEAFF.

With regard to this clone: One end of the junction fails to match germline, which may point to a read error. The chain employs TRBV7-7 and TRBJ1-4; no definite D call. Germline V gene lookup returns CDR1 SSHAT and CDR2 FNYEAQ (reference sequence). The CDR3 has 12 residues. CDR3 sequence reads: CASSPTKEKLFF. The CDR3 DNA follows: TGTGCCAGCAGCCCCACTAAGGAAAAACTGTTTTTT. The entire variable domain, with the rest obtained from reference TRBV7-7 and TRBJ1-4, is as follows: GAGVSQSPRYKVTKRGQDVTLRCDPISSHATLYWYQQALGQGPEFLTYFNYEAQPDKSGLPSDRFSAERPEGSISTLTIQRTEQRDSAMYRCASSPTKEKLFFGSGTQLSVL.

This chain uses TRBV6-6 with TRBJ1-1; D gene uncertain. The V and J ends lost 2 bases and 6 bases respectively, with 13 bases between them. This CDR3 is 14 amino acids long. Germline CDR1 reads MNHNY; CDR2 reads SVGAGI (reference sequence). In DNA, the CDR3 is TGTGCCAGCAGTTACCCCGAACAGTTGGCTGAAGCTTTCTTT. Amino acid sequence: CASSYPEQLAEAFF.

This clone was seen just once. This chain connects TRBV11-2 to TRBJ2-7; 10 nucleotides align to TRBD1. Germline V gene sequence: CDR1 SGHAT, CDR2 FQNNGV. The CDR3 sequence is 17 residues long. The junction had 15 bases not matched to a gene; V was cut back by 5 bases and J by 5 bases. CDR3 protein: CASSLTLLGQGPHEQYF. The DNA of the CDR3 is TGTGCCAGCAGCCTCACCCTTTTGGGACAGGGGCCCCACGAGCAGTACTTC.